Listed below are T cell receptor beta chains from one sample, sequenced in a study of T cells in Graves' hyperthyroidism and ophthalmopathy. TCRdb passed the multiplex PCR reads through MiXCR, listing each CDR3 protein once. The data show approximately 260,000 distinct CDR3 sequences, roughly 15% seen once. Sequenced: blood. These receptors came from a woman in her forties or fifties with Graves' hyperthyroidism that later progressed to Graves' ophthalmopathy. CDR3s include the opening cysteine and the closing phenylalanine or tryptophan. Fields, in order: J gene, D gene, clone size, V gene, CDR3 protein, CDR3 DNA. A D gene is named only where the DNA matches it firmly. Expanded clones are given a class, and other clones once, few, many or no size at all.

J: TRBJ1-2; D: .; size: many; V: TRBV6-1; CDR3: CASSEAGNRNYGYTF; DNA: TGTGCCAGCAGTGAAGCGGGAAACAGGAACTATGGCTACACCTTC
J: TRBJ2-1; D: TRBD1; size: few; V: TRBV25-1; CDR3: CASSGGTGINEQFF; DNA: TGTGCCAGCAGTGGAGGGACAGGGATCAATGAGCAGTTCTTC
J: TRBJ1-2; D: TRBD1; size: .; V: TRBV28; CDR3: CASRKTGTYGYTF; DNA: TGTGCCAGCAGAAAGACAGGGACTTATGGCTACACCTTC
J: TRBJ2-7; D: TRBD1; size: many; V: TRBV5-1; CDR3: CASRKISGTGVEQYF; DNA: TGCGCCAGCAGAAAAATATCCGGGACAGGGGTCGAGCAGTACTTC
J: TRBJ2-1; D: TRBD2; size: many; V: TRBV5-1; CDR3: CASRTSSGSLFNEQFF; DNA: TGCGCCAGCAGAACTTCTAGCGGGAGTCTGTTCAATGAGCAGTTCTTC
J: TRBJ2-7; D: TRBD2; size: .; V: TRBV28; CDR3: CASSSGTSAYEQYF; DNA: TGTGCCAGCAGTTCCGGGACTAGTGCCTACGAGCAGTACTTC
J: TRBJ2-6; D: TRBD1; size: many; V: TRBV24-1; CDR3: CATSDETGGSGANVLTF; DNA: TGTGCCACCAGTGATGAGACAGGGGGGTCTGGGGCCAACGTCCTGACTTTC
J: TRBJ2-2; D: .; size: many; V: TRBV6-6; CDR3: CASSYVSRANTGELFF; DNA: TGTGCCAGCAGTTACGTTAGCAGAGCGAACACCGGGGAGCTGTTTTTT
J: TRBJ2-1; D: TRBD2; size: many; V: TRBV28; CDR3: CASSPISGRGEQFF; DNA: TGTGCCAGCAGTCCGATTAGCGGGAGGGGTGAGCAGTTCTTC
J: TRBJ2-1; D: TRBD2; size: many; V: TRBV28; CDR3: CASSLGVASGSNEQFF; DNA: TGTGCCAGCAGTTTAGGGGTGGCTAGCGGGAGCAATGAGCAGTTCTTC
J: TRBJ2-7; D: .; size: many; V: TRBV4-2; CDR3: CASSQVVNEQYF; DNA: TGTGCCAGCAGCCAAGTGGTGAACGAGCAGTACTTC
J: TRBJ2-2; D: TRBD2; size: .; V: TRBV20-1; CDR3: CSAASGGTGELFF; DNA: TGCAGTGCTGCCTCGGGGGGCACCGGGGAGCTGTTTTTT
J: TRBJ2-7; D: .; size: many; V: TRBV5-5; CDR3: CASSLKADLYEQYF; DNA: TGTGCCAGCAGCTTAAAAGCAGACCTTTACGAGCAGTACTTC
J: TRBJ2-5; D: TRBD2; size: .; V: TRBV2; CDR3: CASSLVLAGEGETQYF; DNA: TGTGCCAGCAGTTTAGTCCTAGCGGGAGAGGGGGAGACCCAGTACTTC
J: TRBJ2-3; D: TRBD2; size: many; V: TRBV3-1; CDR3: CASSQDPTGGRGDTQYF; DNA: TGTGCCAGCAGCCAAGATCCGACGGGAGGGAGGGGAGATACGCAGTATTTT
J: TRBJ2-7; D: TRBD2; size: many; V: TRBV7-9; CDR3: CASSLASGRGTYEQYF; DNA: TGTGCCAGCAGCTTGGCTAGCGGGAGGGGAACCTACGAGCAGTACTTC
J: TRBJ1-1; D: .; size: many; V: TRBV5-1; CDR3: CASSLDSIYAEAFF; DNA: TGCGCCAGCAGCTTGGATTCAATTTACGCTGAAGCTTTCTTT
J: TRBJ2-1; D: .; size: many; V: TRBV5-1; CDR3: CASSLSHEQFF; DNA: TGCGCCAGCAGCTTGAGTCATGAGCAGTTCTTC
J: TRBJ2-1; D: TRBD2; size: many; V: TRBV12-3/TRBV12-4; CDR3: CASSQSGRFNEQFF; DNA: TGTGCCAGCAGTCAAAGCGGGAGGTTTAATGAGCAGTTCTTC
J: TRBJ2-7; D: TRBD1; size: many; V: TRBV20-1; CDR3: CSAKGQGPREQYF; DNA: TGCAGTGCTAAGGGACAGGGACCCCGCGAGCAGTACTTC
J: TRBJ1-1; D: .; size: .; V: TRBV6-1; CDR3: CVSSPREGYYTEAFF; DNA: TGTGTCAGCAGCCCTCGGGAGGGGTACTACACTGAAGCTTTCTTT
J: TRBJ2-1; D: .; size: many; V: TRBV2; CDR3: CASSGESWEEQFF; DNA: TGTGCCAGCAGTGGCGAGAGCTGGGAAGAGCAGTTCTTC
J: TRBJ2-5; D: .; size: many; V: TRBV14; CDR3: CASSLTTAGLETQYF; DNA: TGTGCCAGCAGCCTTACGACAGCAGGATTAGAGACCCAGTACTTC
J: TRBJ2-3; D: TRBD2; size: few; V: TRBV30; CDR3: CAWGTKTGDTQYF; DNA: TGTGCCTGGGGGACTAAAACAGGAGATACGCAGTATTTT
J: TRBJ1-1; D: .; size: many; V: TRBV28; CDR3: CASSLKGPPNTEAFF; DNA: TGTGCCAGCAGTTTAAAGGGTCCCCCCAACACTGAAGCTTTCTTT
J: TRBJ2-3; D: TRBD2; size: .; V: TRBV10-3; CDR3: CATSESPGLAGEADTQYF; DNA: TGTGCCACCAGTGAGTCCCCCGGACTAGCGGGAGAGGCAGATACGCAGTATTTT
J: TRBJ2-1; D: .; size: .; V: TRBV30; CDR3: CAWSRGGMNEQFF; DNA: TGTGCCTGGAGTCGGGGCGGGATGAATGAGCAGTTCTTC
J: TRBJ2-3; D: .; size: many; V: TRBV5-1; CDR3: CASSLRREYTDTQYF; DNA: TGCGCCAGCAGCTTGAGACGGGAATACACAGATACGCAGTATTTT
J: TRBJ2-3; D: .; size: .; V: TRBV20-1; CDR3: CSARDLDRTDTQYF; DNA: TGCAGTGCTAGAGATTTAGACCGCACAGATACGCAGTATTTT
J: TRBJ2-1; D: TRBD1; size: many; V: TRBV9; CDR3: CASSASPQGANEQFF; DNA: TGTGCCAGCAGCGCATCGCCACAGGGGGCTAATGAGCAGTTCTTC
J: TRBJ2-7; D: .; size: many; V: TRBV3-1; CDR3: CASSQDVPYEQYF; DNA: TGTGCCAGCAGCCAAGATGTGCCCTACGAGCAGTACTTC
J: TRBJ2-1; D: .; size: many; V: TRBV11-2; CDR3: CASSLGFKRNNEQFF; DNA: TGTGCCAGCAGCTTAGGTTTCAAGCGGAACAATGAGCAGTTCTTC
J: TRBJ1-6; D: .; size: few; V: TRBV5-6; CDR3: CASSSQGGYNSPLHF; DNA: TGTGCCAGCAGCTCTCAGGGAGGATATAATTCACCCCTCCACTTT
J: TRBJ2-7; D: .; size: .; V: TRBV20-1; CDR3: CSARGYSPYEQYF; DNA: TGCAGTGCTAGAGGATATTCACCCTACGAGCAGTACTTC
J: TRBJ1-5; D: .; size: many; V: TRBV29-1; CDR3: CSVEMGAGQPQHF; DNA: TGCAGCGTTGAAATGGGGGCAGGCCAGCCCCAGCATTTT
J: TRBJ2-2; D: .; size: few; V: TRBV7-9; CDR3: CASSGGYPNTGELFF; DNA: TGTGCCAGCAGCGGGGGGTACCCGAACACCGGGGAGCTGTTTTTT
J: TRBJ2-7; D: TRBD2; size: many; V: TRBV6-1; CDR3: CASSEVGSGRASDEQYF; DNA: TGTGCCAGCAGTGAAGTAGGTAGCGGGAGGGCCAGCGACGAGCAGTACTTC
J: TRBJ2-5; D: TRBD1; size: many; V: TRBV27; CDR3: CASSLQGTGGHQETQYF; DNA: TGTGCCAGCAGTTTACAGGGGACAGGGGGCCATCAAGAGACCCAGTACTTC
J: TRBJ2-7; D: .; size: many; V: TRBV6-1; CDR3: CASTLSDYEQYF; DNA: TGTGCCAGCACTTTAAGTGACTACGAGCAGTACTTC
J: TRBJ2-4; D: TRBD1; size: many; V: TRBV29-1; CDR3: CSGPGQGAPGAKNIQYF; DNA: TGCAGCGGACCGGGACAGGGGGCGCCGGGGGCCAAAAACATTCAGTACTTC
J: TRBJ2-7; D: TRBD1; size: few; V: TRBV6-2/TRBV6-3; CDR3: CASSMGTGAPYEQYF; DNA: TGTGCCAGCAGTATGGGGACAGGGGCGCCCTACGAGCAGTACTTC
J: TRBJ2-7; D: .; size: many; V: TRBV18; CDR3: CASSPSNRYEQYF; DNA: TGTGCCAGCTCACCATCAAACAGGTACGAGCAGTACTTC
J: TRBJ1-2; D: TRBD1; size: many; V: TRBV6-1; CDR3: CASRPGQGARMGGYTF; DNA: TGTGCCAGCAGGCCCGGACAGGGGGCGCGCATGGGTGGCTACACCTTC
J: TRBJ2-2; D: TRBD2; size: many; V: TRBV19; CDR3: CASTSLAIGELFF; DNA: TGTGCCAGTACCTCACTAGCGATCGGGGAGCTGTTTTTT
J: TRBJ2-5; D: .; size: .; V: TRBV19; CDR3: CASSNTGTTQYF; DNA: TGTGCCAGTAGTAACACCGGGACCACACAGTACTTC
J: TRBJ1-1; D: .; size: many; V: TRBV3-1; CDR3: CASSQPGMVTEAFF; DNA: TGTGCCAGCAGCCAACCCGGCATGGTCACTGAAGCTTTCTTT
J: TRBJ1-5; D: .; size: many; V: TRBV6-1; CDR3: CASSYRTTGEQPQHF; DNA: TGTGCCAGCAGTTACCGGACTACAGGTGAACAGCCCCAGCATTTT
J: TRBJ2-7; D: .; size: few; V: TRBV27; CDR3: CASSTWIGGEQYF; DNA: TGTGCCAGCAGTACCTGGATCGGAGGGGAGCAGTACTTC
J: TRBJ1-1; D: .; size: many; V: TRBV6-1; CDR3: CASSVRRGDSEAFF; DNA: TGTGCCAGCAGTGTTCGAAGGGGGGACTCTGAAGCTTTCTTT
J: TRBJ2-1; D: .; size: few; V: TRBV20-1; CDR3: CSASSPRDYNEQFF; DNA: TGCAGTGCTAGTTCCCCGCGCGATTACAACGAGCAGTTCTTC